Presented here are 4 T cell receptor beta chains from one specimen sequenced in a study of CD8+ T cells in alopecia areata. Reverse transcribed after extraction, RNA yielded cDNA as the sequencing template. Data came from immunoSEQ multiplex PCR; TCRdb stores just in-frame clones and leaves some out. Seen here are 120,000 or so clones, 60% to 65% observed once, and the top ten hold around 6%. This sample's treatment: oral pan-JAK inhibitor, 5-10 mg twice daily. The material was CD4+ T cells sorted from blood, obtained at week 4, from a patient treated with tofacitinib. All receptors come from a human donor with alopecia areata.

This clone turned up a few times. The rearrangement uses TRBV5-1 and TRBJ1-1; D not certain. The CDR3 extends over 14 amino acids. Germline V gene sequence: CDR1 SGHRS, CDR2 YFSETQ. Trimming took off 0 bases at V and 5 bases at J, with 11 bases between the two ends. CDR3 sequence (DNA): TGCGCCAGCAGCTTGGGGGCCGCTAAGACTGAAGCTTTCTTT. It translates to CASSLGAAKTEAFF.

This clone was seen a few times. As DNA, the CDR3 is TGCGCCAGCAGCTTGGATGGCAGGGCGGACCGGATGAACACTGAAGCTTTCTTT. Translation gives CASSLDGRADRMNTEAFF. The chain joins TRBV5-1 to TRBJ1-1; possibly TRBD1 for D (5 bases). Trimming left V 0 bases short and J 0 bases short, with 18 bases between. Germline V gives CDR1 SGHRS, CDR2 YFSETQ. This CDR3 comprises 18 residues.

This chain joins TRBV5-6 and TRBJ2-3; D gene uncertain. Germline V gene sequence: CDR1 SGHDT, CDR2 YYEEEE. V lost 5 bases and J 4 bases, leaving 17 bases between the germline ends. The CDR3 sequence is 15 residues long. The CDR3 region is CASSPGRGWADTQYF. Here the CDR3 DNA reads TGTGCCAGCAGTCCAGGTAGAGGTTGGGCAGATACGCAGTATTTT.

V and J are TRBV9 and TRBJ2-2; possible D gene TRBD2, 5 bases. Trimming left V 4 bases short and J 7 bases short, with 5 bases between. Per the germline V gene, CDR1 is SGDLS and CDR2 is YYNGEE. This CDR3 has 11 amino acids. The CDR3 DNA sequence: TGTGCCAGCAGCCGGGGCGGGGAGCTGTTTTTT. Residues: CASSRGGELFF.